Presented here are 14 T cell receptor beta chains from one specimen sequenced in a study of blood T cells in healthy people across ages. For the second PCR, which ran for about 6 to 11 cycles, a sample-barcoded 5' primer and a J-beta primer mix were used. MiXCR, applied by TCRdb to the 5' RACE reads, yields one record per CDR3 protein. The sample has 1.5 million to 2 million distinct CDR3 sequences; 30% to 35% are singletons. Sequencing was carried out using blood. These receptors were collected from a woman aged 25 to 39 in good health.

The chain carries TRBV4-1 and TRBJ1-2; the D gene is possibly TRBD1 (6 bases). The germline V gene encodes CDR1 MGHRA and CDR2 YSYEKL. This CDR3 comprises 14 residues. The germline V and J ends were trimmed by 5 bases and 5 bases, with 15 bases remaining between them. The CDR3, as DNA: TGCGCCAGCAGCTATCCTGGACAGAAATATGGCTACACCTTC. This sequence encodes CASSYPGQKYGYTF.

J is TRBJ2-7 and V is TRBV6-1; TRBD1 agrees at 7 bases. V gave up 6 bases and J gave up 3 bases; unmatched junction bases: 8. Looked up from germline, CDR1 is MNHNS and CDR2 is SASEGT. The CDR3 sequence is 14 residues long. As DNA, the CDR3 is TGTGCCAGCAGAATGACAGGGACCCGCTACGAGCAGTACTTC. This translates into CASRMTGTRYEQYF.

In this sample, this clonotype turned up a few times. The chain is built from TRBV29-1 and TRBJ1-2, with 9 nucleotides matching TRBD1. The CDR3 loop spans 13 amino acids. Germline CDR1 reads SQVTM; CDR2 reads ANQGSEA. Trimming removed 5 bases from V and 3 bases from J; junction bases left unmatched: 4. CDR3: CSVNRGQDYGYTF. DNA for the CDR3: TGCAGCGTTAACAGGGGGCAGGACTATGGCTACACCTTC. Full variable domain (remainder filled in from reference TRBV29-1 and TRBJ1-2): SAVISQKPSRDICQRGTSLTIQCQVDSQVTMMFWYRQQPGQSLTLIATANQGSEATYESGFVIDKFPISRPNLTFSTLTVSNMSPEDSSIYLCSVNRGQDYGYTFGSGTRLTVV.

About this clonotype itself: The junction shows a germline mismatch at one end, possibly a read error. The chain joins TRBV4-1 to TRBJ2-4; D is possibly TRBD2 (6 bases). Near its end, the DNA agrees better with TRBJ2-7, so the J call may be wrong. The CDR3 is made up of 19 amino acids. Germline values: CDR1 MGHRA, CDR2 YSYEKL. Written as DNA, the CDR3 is TGCGCCGGCAGTCAAAAGGGATGTGGGCGGAGGGATGGGGCCTACGAGCAGTACTTC. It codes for CAGSQKGCGRRDGAYEQYF.

CDR3 protein: CASRMFGSSYNEQFF. The DNA of the CDR3 is TGCGCCAGCAGGATGTTTGGGAGCTCCTACAATGAGCAGTTCTTC. The chain combines TRBV10-2 with TRBJ2-1; a weak D match, TRBD2 (5 bases). The germline V and J ends were trimmed by 6 bases and 0 bases, with 12 bases remaining between them. The CDR3 runs to 15 residues. Per the germline V gene, CDR1 is WSHSY and CDR2 is SAAADI.

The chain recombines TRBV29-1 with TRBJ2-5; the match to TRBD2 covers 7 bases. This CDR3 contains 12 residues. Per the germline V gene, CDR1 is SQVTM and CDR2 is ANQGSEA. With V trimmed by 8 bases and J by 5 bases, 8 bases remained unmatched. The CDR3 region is CSFSSGPETQYF. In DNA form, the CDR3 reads TGCAGCTTTTCTAGCGGTCCGGAGACCCAGTACTTC.

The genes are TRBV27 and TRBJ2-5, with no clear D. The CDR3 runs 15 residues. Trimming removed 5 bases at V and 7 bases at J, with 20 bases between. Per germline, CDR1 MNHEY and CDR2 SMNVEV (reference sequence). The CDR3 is CASSPATERRGTQYF. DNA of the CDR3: TGTGCCAGCAGTCCGGCCACAGAACGCCGAGGGACCCAGTACTTC.

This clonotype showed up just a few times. CDR3 DNA: TGCGCCAGCAGCCAAGGCCCTACGGGGGAGACCCAGTACTTC. Translated: CASSQGPTGETQYF. The V gene is TRBV4-1, the J gene TRBJ2-5; D perhaps matches TRBD2 (5 bases). The germline V gene encodes CDR1 MGHRA and CDR2 YSYEKL. CDR3 length: 14 amino acids. The germline V and J ends were trimmed by 1 base and 5 bases, with 11 bases remaining between them.

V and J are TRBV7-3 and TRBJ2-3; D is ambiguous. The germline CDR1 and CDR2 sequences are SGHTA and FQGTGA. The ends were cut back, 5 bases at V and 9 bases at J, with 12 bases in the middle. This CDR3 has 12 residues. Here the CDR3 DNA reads TGTGCCAGCAGCCTTCCAGATAGAACGCAGTATTTT. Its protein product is CASSLPDRTQYF.

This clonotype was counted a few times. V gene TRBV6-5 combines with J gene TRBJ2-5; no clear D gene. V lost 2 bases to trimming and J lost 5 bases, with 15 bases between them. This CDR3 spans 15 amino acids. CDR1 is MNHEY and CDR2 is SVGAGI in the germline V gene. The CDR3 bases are TGTGCCAGCAGTTACCTGAAGACGGAGTTGGAGACCCAGTACTTC. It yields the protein CASSYLKTELETQYF.

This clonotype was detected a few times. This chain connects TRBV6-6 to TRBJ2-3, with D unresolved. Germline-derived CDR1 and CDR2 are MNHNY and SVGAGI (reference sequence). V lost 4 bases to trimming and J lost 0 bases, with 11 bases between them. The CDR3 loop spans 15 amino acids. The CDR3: CASSSLRPSTDTQYF. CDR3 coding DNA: TGTGCCAGCAGTTCTCTCAGACCTAGCACAGATACGCAGTATTTT.

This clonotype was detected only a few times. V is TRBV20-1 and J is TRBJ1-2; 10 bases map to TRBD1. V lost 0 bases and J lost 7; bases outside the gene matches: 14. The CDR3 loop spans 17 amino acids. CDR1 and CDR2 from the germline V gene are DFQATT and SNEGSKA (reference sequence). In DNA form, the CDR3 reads TGCAGTGCTAGAGATTCGCTCCTCCGGGACAGGGGCCGTGGCTACACCTTC. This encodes CSARDSLLRDRGRGYTF.

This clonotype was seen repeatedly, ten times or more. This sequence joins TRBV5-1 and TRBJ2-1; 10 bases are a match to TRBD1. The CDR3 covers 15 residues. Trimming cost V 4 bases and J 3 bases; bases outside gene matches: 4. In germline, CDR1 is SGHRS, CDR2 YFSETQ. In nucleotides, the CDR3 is TGCGCCAGCAGCCCCGGGACAGGGGTCTACAATGAGCAGTTCTTC. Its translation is CASSPGTGVYNEQFF.

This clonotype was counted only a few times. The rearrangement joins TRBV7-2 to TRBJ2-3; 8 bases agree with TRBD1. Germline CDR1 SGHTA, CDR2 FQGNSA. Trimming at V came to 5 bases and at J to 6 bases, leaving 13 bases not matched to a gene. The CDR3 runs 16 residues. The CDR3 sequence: CASSTRQGPPQDTQYF. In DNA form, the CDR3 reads TGTGCCAGCAGCACACGACAGGGGCCACCTCAGGATACGCAGTATTTT.